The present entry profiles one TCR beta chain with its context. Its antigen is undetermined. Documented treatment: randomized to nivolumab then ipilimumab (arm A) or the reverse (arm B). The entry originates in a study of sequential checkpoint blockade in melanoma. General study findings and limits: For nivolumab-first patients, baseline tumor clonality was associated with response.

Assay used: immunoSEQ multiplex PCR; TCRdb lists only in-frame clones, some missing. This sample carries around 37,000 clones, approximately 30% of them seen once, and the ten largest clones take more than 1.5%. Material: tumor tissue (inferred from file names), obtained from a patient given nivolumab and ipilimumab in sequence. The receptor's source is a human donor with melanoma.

The CDR3 region is CASSYSLTGGANTIYF. In DNA, the CDR3 is TGTGCCAGCAGTTACTCTTTGACAGGGGGCGCGAACACCATATATTTT. This chain joins TRBV6-8 and TRBJ1-3; 10 nucleotides agree with TRBD1. Per germline, CDR1 MNHGY and CDR2 SAAAGT. Trimming removed 0 bases from V and 7 bases from J; junction bases left unmatched: 6. The CDR3 totals 16 residues.